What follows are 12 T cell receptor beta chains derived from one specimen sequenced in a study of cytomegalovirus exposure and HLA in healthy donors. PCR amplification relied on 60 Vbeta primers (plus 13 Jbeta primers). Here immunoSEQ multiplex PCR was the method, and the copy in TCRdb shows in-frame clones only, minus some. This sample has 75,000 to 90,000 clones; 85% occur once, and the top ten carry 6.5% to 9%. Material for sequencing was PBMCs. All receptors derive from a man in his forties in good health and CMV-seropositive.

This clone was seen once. In DNA form, the CDR3 reads TGTGCCAGCAGCTTAACCAGGACTAGCGGGGGTACCTACAATGAGCAGTTCTTC. This encodes CASSLTRTSGGTYNEQFF. This rearrangement joins TRBV7-3 to TRBJ2-1; 13 nucleotides line up with TRBD2. The germline CDR1 and CDR2 sequences are SGHTA and FQGTGA. The CDR3 sequence is 18 residues long. Unmatched junction bases numbered 4, after V lost 0 bases and J lost 2 bases.

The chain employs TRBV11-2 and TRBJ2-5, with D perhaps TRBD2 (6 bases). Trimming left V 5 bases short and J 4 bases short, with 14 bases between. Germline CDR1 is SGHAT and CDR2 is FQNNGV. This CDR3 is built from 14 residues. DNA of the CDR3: TGTGCCAGCAGCCCTGGCGGGATGGGAGAGACCCAGTACTTC. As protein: CASSPGGMGETQYF. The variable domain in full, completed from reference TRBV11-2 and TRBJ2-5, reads EAGVAQSPRYKIIEKRQSVAFWCNPISGHATLYWYQQILGQGPKLLIQFQNNGVVDDSQLPKDRFSAERLKGVDSTLKIQPAKLEDSAVYLCASSPGGMGETQYFGPGTRLLVL.

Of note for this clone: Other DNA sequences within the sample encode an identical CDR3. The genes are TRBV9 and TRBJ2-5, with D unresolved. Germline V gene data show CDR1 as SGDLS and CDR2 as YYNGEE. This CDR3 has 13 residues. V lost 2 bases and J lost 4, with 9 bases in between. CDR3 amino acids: CASSVGLRETQYF. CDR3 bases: TGTGCCAGCAGCGTTGGGCTAAGAGAGACCCAGTACTTC.

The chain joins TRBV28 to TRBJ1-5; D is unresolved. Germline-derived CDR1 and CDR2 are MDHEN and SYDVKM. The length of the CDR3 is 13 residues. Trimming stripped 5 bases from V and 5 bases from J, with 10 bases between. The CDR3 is CASSPPGDQPQHF. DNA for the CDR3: TGTGCCAGCAGTCCCCCCGGGGATCAGCCCCAGCATTTT.

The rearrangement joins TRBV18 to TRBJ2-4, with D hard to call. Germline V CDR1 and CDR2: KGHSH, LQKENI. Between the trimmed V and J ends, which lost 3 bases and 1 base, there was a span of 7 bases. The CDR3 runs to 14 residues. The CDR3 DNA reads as TGTGCCAGCTCACCTGGTCGGGCCAAAAACATTCAGTACTTC. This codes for CASSPGRAKNIQYF.

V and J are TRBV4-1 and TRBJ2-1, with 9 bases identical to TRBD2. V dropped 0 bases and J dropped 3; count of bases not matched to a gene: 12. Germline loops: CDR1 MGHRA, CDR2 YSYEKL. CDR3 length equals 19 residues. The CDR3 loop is CASSQDKVGGRADYNEQFF. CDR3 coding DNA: TGCGCCAGCAGCCAAGATAAGGTCGGCGGGAGGGCAGACTACAATGAGCAGTTCTTC.

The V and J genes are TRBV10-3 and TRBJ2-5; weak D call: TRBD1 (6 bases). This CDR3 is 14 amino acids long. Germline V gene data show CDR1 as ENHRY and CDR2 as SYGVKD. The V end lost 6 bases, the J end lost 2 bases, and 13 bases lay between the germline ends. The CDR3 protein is CAISLGTPQETQYF. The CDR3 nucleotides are TGTGCCATCAGCCTCGGGACACCTCAAGAGACCCAGTACTTC.

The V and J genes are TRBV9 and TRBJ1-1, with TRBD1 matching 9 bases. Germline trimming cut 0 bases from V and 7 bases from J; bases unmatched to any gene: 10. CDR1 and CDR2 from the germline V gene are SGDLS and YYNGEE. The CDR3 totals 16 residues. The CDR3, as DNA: TGTGCCAGCAGCGTAGATTCTGGGACAGGGCGGTATGAAGCTTTCTTT. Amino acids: CASSVDSGTGRYEAFF.

The CDR3 sequence is CASSLAAGYGYTF. The DNA for the CDR3 is TGTGCCAGCAGCTTGGCGGCAGGCTATGGCTACACCTTC. J is TRBJ1-2 and V is TRBV5-6; D is unclear. This CDR3 has 13 residues. V lost 0 bases and J 4 bases, leaving 7 bases between the germline ends. Germline V gives CDR1 SGHDT, CDR2 YYEEEE.

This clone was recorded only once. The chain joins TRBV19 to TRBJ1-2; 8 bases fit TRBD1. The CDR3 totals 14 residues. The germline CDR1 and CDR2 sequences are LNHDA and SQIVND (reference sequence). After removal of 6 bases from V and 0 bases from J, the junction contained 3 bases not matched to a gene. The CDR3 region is CASSTGGANYGYTF. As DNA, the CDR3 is TGTGCCAGTAGCACAGGGGGAGCTAACTATGGCTACACCTTC.

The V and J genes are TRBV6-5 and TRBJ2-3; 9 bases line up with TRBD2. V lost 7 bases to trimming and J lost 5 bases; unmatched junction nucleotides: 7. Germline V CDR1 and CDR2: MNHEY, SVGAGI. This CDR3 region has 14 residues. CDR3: CASTRTSAVDTQYF. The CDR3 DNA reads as TGTGCCAGCACCCGGACTAGCGCGGTAGATACGCAGTATTTT.

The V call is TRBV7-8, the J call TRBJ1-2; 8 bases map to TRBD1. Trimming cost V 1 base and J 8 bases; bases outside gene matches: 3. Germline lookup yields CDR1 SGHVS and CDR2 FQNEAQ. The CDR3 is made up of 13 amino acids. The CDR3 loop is CASSLGTGRGYTF. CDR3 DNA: TGTGCCAGCAGCTTAGGGACAGGGCGAGGCTACACCTTC.